This T cell receptor (beta chain) was captured in a study of OX40 agonist ivuxolimab in advanced cancers. CDR1 is MNHNS and CDR2 is SASEGT in the germline V gene. The V and J ends lost 3 bases and 6 bases, in that order; junction bases with no gene match: 14. The CDR3 length is 16 residues. The data were produced by immunoSEQ multiplex PCR, yet TCRdb's version contains in-frame clones alone and is incomplete. This table has roughly 68,000 clones, around 91% appearing once. This clonotype was obtained from an adult with an advanced solid tumor such as melanoma, head and neck, liver or kidney cancer. The sample consisted of CD4+ or CD8+ T cells sorted from blood, taken in a trial of the OX40 agonist ivuxolimab. The chain combines TRBV6-1 with TRBJ2-7; TRBD1 matches at 7 bases. This CDR3 is CASSEEGRQGISEQYF. The DNA of the CDR3 is TGTGCCAGCAGTGAGGAAGGACGACAGGGTATATCCGAGCAGTACTTC.